This T cell receptor (beta chain) was observed in a study of blood T cell repertoires in COVID-19. The CDR3 extends over 13 amino acids. With 7 bases removed from V and 3 bases from J, the gap between germline ends came to 13 bases. Germline CDR1 SNHLY, CDR2 FYNNEI. Here immunoSEQ multiplex PCR was the method, and the copy in TCRdb shows in-frame clones only, minus some. The data hold roughly 170,000 clones, with more than 85% observed a single time. V gene TRBV2 combines with J gene TRBJ2-7; D is unresolved. This sequence originates from a man in his forties or fifties with active or convalescent COVID-19. The sequencing sample was made of peripheral blood. The DNA for the CDR3 is TGTGCCAGCAAAGAACAGACCTTCTACGAGCAGTACTTC. This sequence encodes CASKEQTFYEQYF. Together with reference TRBV2 and TRBJ2-7, the CDR3 gives the full variable domain: EPEVTQTPSHQVTQMGQEVILRCVPISNHLYFYWYRQILGQKVEFLVSFYNNEISEKSEIFDDQFSVERPDGSNFTLKIRSTKLEDSAMYFCASKEQTFYEQYFGPGTRLTVT.